These 32 T cell receptor beta chains share one sample of origin, sequenced in a study of blood T cell repertoires in COVID-19. Produced via immunoSEQ multiplex PCR; TCRdb's table is partial and in-frame only. The data show approximately 73,000 clones, about 89% seen once. Sequencing was done on a sample of peripheral blood. The receptors shown here come from a woman aged 60 to 75 with acute or convalescent COVID-19.

The genes are TRBV7-9 and TRBJ2-2; perhaps TRBD2 as D (5 bases). With 3 bases removed from V and 0 bases from J, the gap between germline ends came to 5 bases. The CDR3 extends over 14 amino acids. Per the germline V gene, CDR1 is SEHNR and CDR2 is FQNEAQ (reference sequence). Here the CDR3 reads CASSFGANTGELFF. CDR3 nucleotides: TGTGCCAGCAGCTTCGGGGCGAACACCGGGGAGCTGTTTTTT. Based on the CDR3 plus reference TRBV7-9 and TRBJ2-2, the full variable domain is DTGVSQNPRHKITKRGQNVTFRCDPISEHNRLYWYRQTLGQGPEFLTYFQNEAQLEKSRLLSDRFSAERPKGSFSTLEIQRTEQGDSAMYLCASSFGANTGELFFGEGSRLTVL.

CDR3 coding DNA: TGTGCCAGCAGCTGGGCGGGGGACACAGATACGCAGTATTTT. It encodes CASSWAGDTDTQYF. The rearrangement links TRBV7-2 to TRBJ2-3; 7 bases align to TRBD2. The CDR3 length is 14 residues. Trimming cost V 4 bases and J 2 bases; bases outside gene matches: 3. The germline V gene encodes CDR1 SGHTA and CDR2 FQGNSA.

CDR3 in DNA: TGTGCCAGCAGCCAATCATACGGACAGGCAAACTATGGCTACACCTTC. The encoded protein is CASSQSYGQANYGYTF. This sequence joins TRBV3-1 (or the pseudogene TRBV3-2) and TRBJ1-2, with 7 bases identical to TRBD1. The length of the CDR3 is 16 residues. Germline CDR1 and CDR2: LGHDT and YNNKEL (reference sequence). V lost 2 bases, J lost 2 bases, and 8 bases stayed unmatched.

The chain is built from TRBV18 and TRBJ2-2; 8 nucleotides line up with TRBD1. Per the germline V gene, CDR1 is KGHSH and CDR2 is LQKENI. The trim removed 3 bases at V and 1 base at J, leaving 1 base unmatched. This CDR3 spans 15 amino acids. This CDR3 reads CASSPGQENTGELFF. The CDR3, as DNA: TGTGCCAGCTCACCGGGACAGGAGAACACCGGGGAGCTGTTTTTT.

This clone has a single count. The chain recombines TRBV7-9 with TRBJ2-3, with 9 nucleotides matching TRBD2. The V gene's germline CDR1 is SEHNR and CDR2 FQNEAQ (reference sequence). The length of the CDR3 is 15 residues. V dropped 3 bases and J dropped 2; count of bases not matched to a gene: 3. The CDR3 region has the DNA TGTGCCAGCAGCTTTCGCGGGGGGGCCACAGATACGCAGTATTTT. Protein sequence: CASSFRGGATDTQYF.

Regarding this clone: Mismatch with germline at one junction end may stem from a read error. The chain uses TRBV7-8 and TRBJ2-7; 10 bases are shared with TRBD2. Germline lookup yields CDR1 SGHVS and CDR2 FQNEAQ. The CDR3 has 15 amino acids. CDR3 sequence: CASSLASGSFYEQYF. CDR3 sequence (DNA): TGTGCCAGCAGCCTAGCTAGCGGGAGTTTTTACGAGCAGTACTTC.

The chain carries TRBV4-2 and TRBJ2-3; TRBD2 matches 16 bases. The germline V gene encodes CDR1 LGHNA and CDR2 YNFKEQ. The CDR3 sequence is 18 residues long. Trimming took 0 bases from V and 1 from J; bases not matched to a gene: 1. In DNA, the CDR3 is TGTGCCAGCAGCCAAGAGGGACTAGCGGGGGGGGGCACAGATACGCAGTATTTT. Translation gives CASSQEGLAGGGTDTQYF.

This chain joins TRBV11-3 and TRBJ1-1, with D tentatively TRBD1 (6 bases). Germline V gives CDR1 SGHNT, CDR2 YENEEA. V was cut by 3 bases and J by 3 bases, with 8 bases left in between. The CDR3 totals 13 residues. CDR3 coding DNA: TGTGCCAGCAGCTTTAACAGGGACACTGAAGCTTTCTTT. The encoded protein is CASSFNRDTEAFF. Using reference TRBV11-3 and TRBJ1-1 for the parts outside the CDR3, the full variable domain is EAGVVQSPRYKIIEKKQPVAFWCNPISGHNTLYWYLQNLGQGPELLIRYENEEAVDDSQLPKDRFSAERLKGVDSTLKIQPAELGDSAVYLCASSFNRDTEAFFGQGTRLTVV.

This chain joins TRBV9 and TRBJ2-7; tentative D call: TRBD2 (5 bases). CDR3 size: 14 residues. CDR1 and CDR2 from the germline V gene are SGDLS and YYNGEE. Trimming took off 4 bases at V and 3 bases at J, with 14 bases between the two ends. CDR3 nucleotide sequence: TGTGCCAGCAGCCCGTGGGGAGAGAACTACGAGCAGTACTTC. It is translated as CASSPWGENYEQYF.

The chain has TRBV28 and TRBJ2-1; perhaps TRBD1 as D (5 bases). This CDR3 has 13 residues. Germline V gene lookup returns CDR1 MDHEN and CDR2 SYDVKM. The germline V and J ends were trimmed by 6 bases and 5 bases, with 11 bases remaining between them. The CDR3 DNA is TGTGCCAGCAGGCAGGGCGTTAACAATGAGCAGTTCTTC. Encoded protein: CASRQGVNNEQFF.

The chain combines TRBV2 with TRBJ2-3; D is perhaps TRBD2 (5 bases). V was clipped by 8 bases and J by 0 bases, with 6 bases between them. Germline loops: CDR1 SNHLY, CDR2 FYNNEI. This CDR3 spans 12 amino acids. The CDR3 region has the DNA TGTGCCAGCCAGCGGAGCACAGATACGCAGTATTTT. Translated: CASQRSTDTQYF.

This clone was detected a few times. The chain employs TRBV30 and TRBJ1-2, with TRBD1 identical over 9 bases. The CDR3 runs 11 residues. The junction had 4 bases not matched to a gene; V was cut back by 7 bases and J by 7 bases. Germline loops: CDR1 GTSNPN, CDR2 SVGIG (reference sequence). The CDR3 reads CASQGAGGYTF. The CDR3 nucleotides are TGTGCCTCACAGGGGGCTGGTGGCTACACCTTC. Combining the CDR3 with reference TRBV30 and TRBJ1-2 gives the whole variable domain SQTIHQWPATLVQPVGSPLSLECTVEGTSNPNLYWYRQAAGRGLQLLFYSVGIGQISSEVPQNLSASRPQDRQFILSSKKLLLSDSGFYLCASQGAGGYTFGSGTRLTVV.

The gene calls are TRBV28 and TRBJ2-5; D may be TRBD1 (6 bases). CDR1 and CDR2 from the germline V gene are MDHEN and SYDVKM. Trimming cost V 4 bases and J 0 bases, with 15 bases left between them. The CDR3 runs to 16 residues. CDR3 nucleotide sequence: TGTGCCAGCAGTTCGATACTACAGGGTTACCAAGAGACCCAGTACTTC. Amino acid sequence: CASSSILQGYQETQYF.

The rearrangement joins TRBV2 to TRBJ1-2; TRBD1 matches 7 bases. With V trimmed by 7 bases and J by 3 bases, 5 bases remained unmatched. Germline values: CDR1 SNHLY, CDR2 FYNNEI. There are 13 residues in the CDR3. The CDR3 is CASKQGPDYGYTF. CDR3 in DNA: TGTGCCAGCAAACAGGGGCCTGACTATGGCTACACCTTC.

This clone was seen repeatedly, ten times or more. The V and J genes are TRBV19 and TRBJ1-5, with D unresolved. V lost 7 bases and J 0 bases, leaving 10 bases between the germline ends. This CDR3 has 14 amino acids. Per the germline V gene, CDR1 is LNHDA and CDR2 is SQIVND (reference sequence). CDR3: CASKQDFSNQPQHF. Written as DNA, the CDR3 is TGTGCCAGTAAGCAGGATTTTAGCAATCAGCCCCAGCATTTT.

The chain joins TRBV28 to TRBJ1-2, with 9 positions matching TRBD1. The V segment lost 4 bases and the J segment 1 base; nucleotides outside the gene matches: 10. The CDR3 consists of 17 residues. Germline CDR1 and CDR2: MDHEN and SYDVKM. CDR3 sequence reads: CASSYNRGRPHNYGYTF. DNA for the CDR3: TGTGCCAGCAGTTATAACAGGGGGCGGCCTCATAACTATGGCTACACCTTC.

The chain has TRBV25-1 and TRBJ1-2; unclear D gene. The length of the CDR3 is 13 residues. The V and J ends lost 4 bases and 4 bases respectively, with 10 bases between them. CDR1 MGHDK and CDR2 SYGVNS come from the germline V gene. In DNA, the CDR3 is TGTGCCAGCAGTGCCGACACCTTCTATGGCTACACCTTC. This gives the protein CASSADTFYGYTF.

In this sample, this clone turned up once. This sequence joins TRBV4-2 and TRBJ2-1, with 7 bases aligning to TRBD2. Trimming took 5 bases from V and 3 from J; bases not matched to a gene: 10. The CDR3 is 16 residues long. CDR1 is LGHNA and CDR2 is YNFKEQ in the germline V gene. CDR3 residues: CASSRTRGGGYNEQFF. The CDR3, as DNA: TGTGCCAGCAGCAGGACTAGAGGAGGCGGCTACAATGAGCAGTTCTTC.

J is TRBJ2-2 and V is TRBV9, with a possible D match to TRBD1 (6 bases). This CDR3 is built from 16 residues. Trimming took 4 bases from V and 0 from J, leaving 13 bases between them. Germline CDR1 and CDR2: SGDLS and YYNGEE. This CDR3 reads CASSIRQAPNTGELFF. In nucleotides, the CDR3 is TGTGCCAGCAGCATCAGACAGGCCCCGAACACCGGGGAGCTGTTTTTT. Supplemented by reference TRBV9 and TRBJ2-2, the full variable domain reads DSGVTQTPKHLITATGQRVTLRCSPRSGDLSVYWYQQSLDQGLQFLIQYYNGEERAKGNILERFSAQQFPDLHSELNLSSLELGDSALYFCASSIRQAPNTGELFFGEGSRLTVL.

This rearrangement joins TRBV12-3 or TRBV12-4 to TRBJ2-7; 9 bases match TRBD1. Trimming cost V 6 bases and J 4 bases; bases outside gene matches: 4. This CDR3 is built from 13 residues. In nucleotides, the CDR3 is TGTGCCAGCAGGAGGACAGGGGAGTACGAGCAGTACTTC. It encodes CASRRTGEYEQYF.

The genes are TRBV14 and TRBJ1-4, with 7 bases identical to TRBD1. The CDR3 is made up of 19 amino acids. CDR1 SGHDN and CDR2 FVKESK come from the germline V gene. Unmatched junction bases numbered 12, after V lost 2 bases and J lost 0 bases. The CDR3 protein is CASSQLPGQSFSTNEKLFF. The CDR3 DNA sequence: TGTGCCAGCAGCCAACTACCGGGACAGAGTTTTTCAACTAATGAAAAACTGTTTTTT.

The V gene is TRBV2, the J gene TRBJ2-5; 7 bases fit TRBD2. Germline CDR1 reads SNHLY; CDR2 reads FYNNEI. The V gene end was trimmed by 3 bases and the J gene end by 7 bases; junction bases not matched to a gene: 11. CDR3 size: 15 residues. CDR3 coding DNA: TGTGCCAGCAGTGAGGGGAGGGGCAGAGAGGGGACCCAGTACTTC. Its translation: CASSEGRGREGTQYF.

The chain couples TRBV7-2 to TRBJ2-1; 11 nucleotides line up with TRBD2. The V segment lost 5 bases and the J segment 9 bases; nucleotides outside the gene matches: 9. CDR1 SGHTA and CDR2 FQGNSA come from the germline V gene. The CDR3 spans 15 residues. CDR3 nucleotides: TGTGCCAGCAGCCCCCCGTTAGCGGGGGGGCGTGAGCAGTTCTTC. It specifies CASSPPLAGGREQFF.

The chain combines TRBV28 with TRBJ1-2; TRBD1 matches 8 bases. The CDR3 has 14 amino acids. V dropped 9 bases and J dropped 4; count of bases not matched to a gene: 10. Germline loops: CDR1 MDHEN, CDR2 SYDVKM. The CDR3 region is CASRPGQATYGYTF. In nucleotides, the CDR3 is TGTGCCAGTCGCCCGGGACAGGCAACCTATGGCTACACCTTC.

The gene calls are TRBV18 and TRBJ2-7; TRBD2 agrees at 8 bases. This CDR3 is built from 16 residues. V shed 2 bases, J shed 0 bases, and the junction held 6 bases outside the gene matches. Germline V gene sequence: CDR1 KGHSH, CDR2 LQKENI. The CDR3 DNA sequence: TGTGCCAGCTCACCAAATAGCGGGACTAGCTCCTACGAGCAGTACTTC. Translated, it gives CASSPNSGTSSYEQYF.

The chain is built from TRBV19 and TRBJ2-4; D might be TRBD1 (5 bases). Germline loops: CDR1 LNHDA, CDR2 SQIVND (reference sequence). The CDR3 extends over 12 amino acids. With 11 bases removed from V and 7 bases from J, the gap between germline ends came to 15 bases. The CDR3: CASAPSGNIQYF. The CDR3 DNA sequence: TGTGCCTCCGCTCCCTCAGGGAACATTCAGTACTTC.

DNA for the CDR3: TGCGCCAGCAGCCAAGATTCCGGGACTAGGGGTGAGCAGTTCTTC. Amino acids: CASSQDSGTRGEQFF. The rearrangement links TRBV4-3 to TRBJ2-1, with TRBD2 matching 8 bases. The CDR3 length is 15 residues. Germline V gene lookup returns CDR1 LGHNA and CDR2 YSLEER. V shed 0 bases, J shed 9 bases, and the junction held 7 bases outside the gene matches.

The chain employs TRBV19 and TRBJ1-2, with D tentatively TRBD1 (6 bases). Trimming cost V 6 bases and J 5 bases, with 16 bases left between them. This CDR3 comprises 14 residues. CDR1 and CDR2 from the germline V gene are LNHDA and SQIVND (reference sequence). CDR3 sequence: CASSPSGTTYGYTF. The DNA for the CDR3 is TGTGCCAGTAGCCCTTCGGGGACAACTTATGGCTACACCTTC.

The chain links TRBV3-1 (or the pseudogene TRBV3-2) to TRBJ1-5; D unresolved. This CDR3 region has 12 residues. Trimming left V 6 bases short and J 4 bases short, with 7 bases between. CDR1 and CDR2 (germline): LGHDT, YNNKEL (reference sequence). The CDR3 loop is CASRLGNQPQHF. The DNA of the CDR3 is TGTGCCAGCAGACTAGGGAATCAGCCCCAGCATTTT.

This clone came up once. The J gene is TRBJ1-1, the V gene TRBV7-6; D may be TRBD1 (5 bases). Germline-derived CDR1 and CDR2 are SGHVS and FNYEAQ. CDR3 length: 16 amino acids. V lost 5 bases and J 0 bases, leaving 16 bases between the germline ends. The CDR3 nucleotides read TGTGCCAGCAGCCCCTCCGCGCGACAGATGAACACTGAAGCTTTCTTT. Translating gives CASSPSARQMNTEAFF.

This chain uses TRBV5-1 with TRBJ2-1, with 13 bases that match TRBD2. After removal of 2 bases from V and 8 bases from J, the junction contained 7 bases not matched to a gene. CDR1 is SGHRS, CDR2 YFSETQ, per germline. This CDR3 contains 16 residues. CDR3 amino acids: CASSFTSGRAYDEQFF. CDR3 DNA: TGCGCCAGCAGCTTCACTAGCGGGAGGGCTTATGATGAGCAGTTCTTC. Complete variable domain (other parts from reference TRBV5-1 and TRBJ2-1): KAGVTQTPRYLIKTRGQQVTLSCSPISGHRSVSWYQQTPGQGLQFLFEYFSETQRNKGNFPGRFSGRQFSNSRSEMNVSTLELGDSALYLCASSFTSGRAYDEQFFGPGTRLTVL.

The chain joins TRBV6-5 to TRBJ2-1; the match to TRBD1 covers 7 bases. The germline gives CDR1 MNHEY, CDR2 SVGAGI. This CDR3 is 15 amino acids long. J gave up 2 bases and V 8 bases, and 9 bases lay outside the gene matches. Written as DNA, the CDR3 is TGTGCCAGCTGCCCACAGGGGACCCCCTACAATGAGCAGTTCTTC. This sequence encodes CASCPQGTPYNEQFF.